The source of this TCR beta chain is a study of T cells in Graves' hyperthyroidism and ophthalmopathy. This CDR3 spans 13 amino acids. Germline CDR1 LGHNA, CDR2 YNFKEQ. Trimming shortened V by 0 bases and J by 7 bases, and 7 bases separated the two germline ends. What was amplified from RNA transcripts were TCR beta CDR3 regions. A set of HTBI primers served as the primers for a first-round RT-PCR of the TCR CDR3. TCRdb reprocessed the multiplex PCR reads via MiXCR and lists one record per CDR3 protein. The data contain 450,000 to 700,000 distinct CDR3 sequences, 35% to 55% of them singletons. Material: peripheral blood or thyroid tissue (not recorded which). This chain connects TRBV4-2 to TRBJ1-5, with D hard to call. The receptor was isolated from an adult woman with Graves' disease, either hyperthyroidism or ophthalmopathy (not recorded which). The CDR3 sequence: CASSQDNGQPQHF. The CDR3 bases are TGTGCCAGCAGCCAAGATAACGGGCAGCCCCAGCATTTT.